The T cell receptor beta chain described here comes from a study of Graves' ophthalmopathy and Graves' hyperthyroidism. Amplified material comprised TCR beta CDR3 regions derived from RNA transcripts. RT-PCR with HTBI primers came first, then second-round multiplex PCR. One entry per CDR3 protein, called by TCRdb with MiXCR from the multiplex PCR reads. Of 200,000 to 250,000 distinct CDR3 sequences listed, just under 30% are singletons. The CDR3 is made up of 13 amino acids. Trimming cost V 6 bases and J 0 bases, with 6 bases left between them. Germline CDR1 is MDHEN and CDR2 is SYDVKM. This chain uses TRBV28 with TRBJ1-5; D gene unclear. What was sequenced was peripheral blood. This sequence originates from a man aged 50 to 60 with Graves' ophthalmopathy. The CDR3 region is CASSHYSNQPQHF. The CDR3 DNA reads as TGTGCCAGCAGCCATTATAGCAATCAGCCCCAGCATTTT.